The 24 T cell receptor beta chains below come from one sample, sequenced in a study of control samples from healthy donors and cancer patients. The table came from immunoSEQ multiplex PCR; TCRdb's copy has only in-frame clones and leaves some out. Of about 170,000 clones listed, roughly nine tenths were seen once; the top ten hold about 1.6%. Sample: blood. Receptor source: a woman in her twenties or thirties in good health.

V gene TRBV5-6 combines with J gene TRBJ1-3; no firm D call. The CDR3 length is 14 residues. Trimming pared 5 bases from V and 0 bases from J, leaving 9 bases between. Germline V gene lookup returns CDR1 SGHDT and CDR2 YYEEEE. Here the CDR3 DNA reads TGTGCCAGCAGGGGGTTAAGCTCTGGAAACACCATATATTTT. Its translation: CASRGLSSGNTIYF.

The rearrangement uses TRBV15 and TRBJ2-5, with D possibly TRBD2 on 5 matching bases. The CDR3 consists of 13 residues. Trimming left V 1 base short and J 5 bases short, with 8 bases between. Germline V CDR1 and CDR2: LNHNV, YYDKDF (reference sequence). The CDR3 region is CATSRGGWETQYF. The CDR3 nucleotides read TGTGCCACCAGCAGAGGAGGGTGGGAGACCCAGTACTTC.

This rearrangement joins TRBV9 to TRBJ2-1; either TRBD1 or TRBD2 may supply D (6 bases each). The CDR3 totals 16 residues. In germline, CDR1 is SGDLS, CDR2 YYNGEE. Trimming took off 0 bases at V and 3 bases at J, with 13 bases between the two ends. This CDR3 reads CASSVASRGLYNEQFF. In nucleotides, the CDR3 is TGTGCCAGCAGCGTAGCTTCCCGGGGGCTCTACAATGAGCAGTTCTTC.

CDR3 residues: CASSSGQGGGDTQYF. The CDR3 DNA follows: TGTGCCAGCAGCTCCGGACAGGGAGGGGGGGATACGCAGTATTTT. The chain recombines TRBV9 with TRBJ2-3; D might be TRBD1 (8 bases). Deletions cut 4 bases from V and 6 bases from J, with 18 bases between. This CDR3 is built from 15 residues. The germline gives CDR1 SGDLS, CDR2 YYNGEE. The full variable domain, in which reference TRBV9 and TRBJ2-3 provide the parts outside the CDR3, is DSGVTQTPKHLITATGQRVTLRCSPRSGDLSVYWYQQSLDQGLQFLIQYYNGEERAKGNILERFSAQQFPDLHSELNLSSLELGDSALYFCASSSGQGGGDTQYFGPGTRLTVL.

The V call is TRBV7-9, the J call TRBJ2-1; 9 nucleotides agree with TRBD1. Losses at the gene ends were 7 bases for V and 6 bases for J; bases not matched to a gene: 7. The germline V gene encodes CDR1 SEHNR and CDR2 FQNEAQ (reference sequence). The CDR3 loop spans 14 amino acids. The CDR3 here is CASTVDRGVNEQFF. Here the CDR3 DNA reads TGTGCCAGCACCGTCGACAGGGGGGTCAATGAGCAGTTCTTC.

The chain joins TRBV7-9 to TRBJ1-2; 7 nucleotides line up with TRBD1. The V and J ends lost 5 bases and 1 base, in that order; junction bases with no gene match: 7. The CDR3 has 15 amino acids. Per the germline V gene, CDR1 is SEHNR and CDR2 is FQNEAQ (reference sequence). The CDR3 here is CASSPGQLFNYGYTF. The CDR3 DNA follows: TGTGCCAGCAGCCCGGGACAGCTCTTTAACTATGGCTACACCTTC. Looking up the rest from reference TRBV7-9 and TRBJ1-2 gives the full variable domain: DTGVSQNPRHKITKRGQNVTFRCDPISEHNRLYWYRQTLGQGPEFLTYFQNEAQLEKSRLLSDRFSAERPKGSFSTLEIQRTEQGDSAMYLCASSPGQLFNYGYTFGSGTRLTVV.

V is TRBV18 and J is TRBJ1-1; unclear D gene. V gave up 2 bases and J gave up 8 bases, with 6 bases separating them. Germline values: CDR1 KGHSH, CDR2 LQKENI. The CDR3 runs 11 residues. The CDR3 DNA is TGTGCCAGCTCACCAACCAGGGAAGCTTTCTTT. Its translation: CASSPTREAFF.

The chain combines TRBV5-4 with TRBJ2-2; 9 bases match TRBD2. The CDR3 consists of 17 residues. The ends lost 0 bases at V and 7 bases at J; junction bases unmatched: 10. The germline CDR1 and CDR2 sequences are SGHNT and YYREEE (reference sequence). The CDR3 reads CASSLGGLAGYSGELFF. Written as DNA, the CDR3 is TGTGCCAGCAGCTTGGGCGGGCTAGCGGGGTATAGCGGGGAGCTGTTTTTT.

The chain has TRBV10-1 and TRBJ1-5; D may be TRBD1 (5 bases). V was pared by 3 bases and J by 3 bases, with 12 bases between. There are 15 residues in the CDR3. The germline V gene has CDR1 WNHNN and CDR2 SYGVQD (reference sequence). CDR3 residues: CASSDKGPDNQPQHF. CDR3 bases: TGCGCCAGCAGTGATAAGGGGCCGGACAATCAGCCCCAGCATTTT.

This chain connects TRBV19 to TRBJ1-6; 11 positions agree with TRBD1. The CDR3 runs 15 residues. Looked up from germline, CDR1 is LNHDA and CDR2 is SQIVND (reference sequence). V dropped 4 bases and J dropped 10; count of bases not matched to a gene: 6. The CDR3 sequence is CASSTSDRGRSPLHF. The CDR3 nucleotides are TGTGCCAGTAGTACGTCGGACAGGGGGCGGTCACCCCTCCACTTT.

This clone was found once. The DNA for the CDR3 is TGTGCCAGTAGTATGGGGACAGGGGGCGAGCAGCCCCAGCATTTT. Protein: CASSMGTGGEQPQHF. The chain employs TRBV19 and TRBJ1-5, with 12 nucleotides matching TRBD1. Trimming cost V 3 bases and J 7 bases; bases outside gene matches: 4. CDR3 length equals 15 residues. CDR1 and CDR2 from the germline V gene are LNHDA and SQIVND (reference sequence).

This chain uses TRBV7-3 with TRBJ1-2, with 7 bases fitting TRBD1. Germline-derived CDR1 and CDR2 are SGHTA and FQGTGA. The CDR3 contains 14 residues. After removal of 6 bases from V and 0 bases from J, the junction contained 4 bases not matched to a gene. The CDR3 DNA sequence: TGTGCCAGCAGTCCCGGGACAGCTAACTATGGCTACACCTTC. Translating gives CASSPGTANYGYTF.

The gene calls are TRBV11-3 and TRBJ2-7; 10 nucleotides line up with TRBD1. The CDR3 extends over 14 amino acids. The J segment lost 6 bases and the V segment lost 4 bases, leaving 6 bases of the junction unmatched. The germline V gene encodes CDR1 SGHNT and CDR2 YENEEA. The CDR3 spells CASSSPGQGTEQYF. The CDR3 DNA follows: TGTGCCAGCAGCTCCCCGGGACAGGGGACCGAGCAGTACTTC.

The count of this clone is one. J is TRBJ2-3 and V is TRBV7-3; maybe TRBD2 (6 bases). The CDR3 length is 15 residues. CDR1 is SGHTA, CDR2 FQGTGA, per germline. The ends were cut back, 5 bases at V and 2 bases at J, with 14 bases in the middle. CDR3 sequence: CASSPTGVPTDTQYF. CDR3 DNA: TGTGCCAGCAGCCCTACGGGAGTTCCCACAGATACGCAGTATTTT.

Points on this clone: The same CDR3 arises from other DNA sequences in this sample as well. V is TRBV6-5 and J is TRBJ2-2; D gene unclear. The V gene's germline CDR1 is MNHEY and CDR2 SVGAGI. Trimming took off 2 bases at V and 5 bases at J, with 3 bases between the two ends. CDR3 length equals 12 residues. CDR3 residues: CASSYNTGELFF. The DNA for the CDR3 is TGTGCCAGCAGTTACAATACCGGGGAGCTGTTTTTT.

The chain carries TRBV7-6 and TRBJ2-3; TRBD2 agrees at 9 bases. Germline CDR1 is SGHVS and CDR2 is FNYEAQ. J was trimmed by 0 bases and V by 1 base; bases with no gene match: 5. This CDR3 is 17 amino acids long. CDR3 sequence (DNA): TGTGCCAGCAGCTTAGGCCCTCTAGCGGGAAGCACAGATACGCAGTATTTT. Its protein product is CASSLGPLAGSTDTQYF.

This clone was seen once. V is TRBV27 and J is TRBJ1-5; 9 nucleotides align to TRBD1. CDR3 length equals 17 residues. With V trimmed by 1 base and J by 2 bases, 6 bases remained unmatched. Looked up from germline, CDR1 is MNHEY and CDR2 is SMNVEV (reference sequence). CDR3 sequence (DNA): TGTGCCAGCAGTTTATTGGGACAGGGCGGGGGCAATCAGCCCCAGCATTTT. Translation: CASSLLGQGGGNQPQHF.

The chain links TRBV18 to TRBJ2-1, with 8 bases that match TRBD2. V shed 2 bases and J 5 bases; nucleotides not matched to a gene: 2. In germline, CDR1 is KGHSH, CDR2 LQKENI. There are 14 residues in the CDR3. Written as DNA, the CDR3 is TGTGCCAGCTCACCATGGACTAGCCACAATGAGCAGTTCTTC. It codes for CASSPWTSHNEQFF.

CDR3 sequence reads: CASSLASAGRSYNEQFF. The DNA for the CDR3 is TGCGCCAGCAGCTTGGCCTCAGCGGGCCGTTCCTACAATGAGCAGTTCTTC. This rearrangement joins TRBV5-1 to TRBJ2-1; a possible D gene is TRBD2 (6 bases). Trimming stripped 0 bases from V and 1 base from J, with 14 bases between. The germline V gene has CDR1 SGHRS and CDR2 YFSETQ. This CDR3 contains 17 residues.

The chain is built from TRBV7-9 and TRBJ1-1; D is unresolved. The CDR3 has 14 residues. Trimming cost V 2 bases and J 1 base, with 8 bases left between them. CDR1 is SEHNR, CDR2 FQNEAQ, per germline (reference sequence). CDR3 sequence reads: CASSLQAKNTEAFF. In DNA form, the CDR3 reads TGTGCCAGCAGCTTACAGGCCAAGAACACTGAAGCTTTCTTT.

The V gene is TRBV6-5, the J gene TRBJ1-2; 7 bases line up with TRBD1. With 5 bases clipped from V and 0 bases from J, the junction kept 3 bases outside the gene matches. Germline assignment: CDR1 MNHEY and CDR2 SVGAGI. CDR3 size: 14 residues. The CDR3 nucleotides are TGTGCCAGCAGTCGGGACAGAACTAACTATGGCTACACCTTC. Its translation is CASSRDRTNYGYTF.

This chain connects TRBV30 to TRBJ1-1; TRBD1 matches at 10 bases. The V gene's germline CDR1 is GTSNPN and CDR2 SVGIG (reference sequence). The ends lost 3 bases at V and 4 bases at J; junction bases unmatched: 2. This CDR3 comprises 13 residues. In nucleotides, the CDR3 is TGTGCCTGGAGGGGGACAGGGGCCACTGAAGCTTTCTTT. Its protein product is CAWRGTGATEAFF.

This clone appeared once. The genes are TRBV30 and TRBJ2-1; 14 bases line up with TRBD2. The CDR3 runs to 19 residues. Germline V gene lookup returns CDR1 GTSNPN and CDR2 SVGIG (reference sequence). The trim removed 1 base at V and 0 bases at J, leaving 8 bases unmatched. Here the CDR3 reads CAWSGRLAGGPSSYNEQFF. The CDR3 DNA reads TGTGCCTGGAGTGGCCGACTAGCGGGAGGGCCGAGCTCCTACAATGAGCAGTTCTTC.

This clone was seen a few times. The genes are TRBV4-3 and TRBJ1-2; a weak D match, TRBD1 (5 bases). V shed 1 base and J shed 4 bases, with 7 bases lying between them. The CDR3 loop spans 13 amino acids. In germline, CDR1 is LGHNA, CDR2 YSLEER. The CDR3 loop is CASSQVGAYGYTF. CDR3 nucleotide sequence: TGCGCCAGCAGCCAAGTAGGGGCCTATGGCTACACCTTC.